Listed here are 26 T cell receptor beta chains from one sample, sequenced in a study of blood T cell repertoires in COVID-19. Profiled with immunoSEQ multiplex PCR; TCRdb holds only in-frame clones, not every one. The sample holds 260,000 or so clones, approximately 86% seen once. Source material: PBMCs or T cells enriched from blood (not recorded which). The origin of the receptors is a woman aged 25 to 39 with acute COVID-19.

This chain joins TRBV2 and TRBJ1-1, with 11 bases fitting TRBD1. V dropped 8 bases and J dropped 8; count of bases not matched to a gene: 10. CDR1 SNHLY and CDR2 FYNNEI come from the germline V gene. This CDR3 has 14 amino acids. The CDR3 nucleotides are TGTGCCAGCGGACAGGGGGCTCTCCGAATGGAAGCTTTCTTT. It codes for CASGQGALRMEAFF.

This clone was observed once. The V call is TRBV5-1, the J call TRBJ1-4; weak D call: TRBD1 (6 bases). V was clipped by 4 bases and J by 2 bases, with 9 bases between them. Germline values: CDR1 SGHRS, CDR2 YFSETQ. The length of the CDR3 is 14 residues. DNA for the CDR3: TGCGCCAGCAGCCGCGACAGGACTAATGAAAAACTGTTTTTT. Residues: CASSRDRTNEKLFF.

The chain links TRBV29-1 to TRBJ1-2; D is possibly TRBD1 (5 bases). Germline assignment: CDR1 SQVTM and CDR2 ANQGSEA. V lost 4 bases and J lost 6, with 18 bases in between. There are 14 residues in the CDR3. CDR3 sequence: CSVVVLREGDGYTF. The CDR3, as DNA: TGCAGCGTTGTTGTCCTCAGGGAAGGGGATGGCTACACCTTC.

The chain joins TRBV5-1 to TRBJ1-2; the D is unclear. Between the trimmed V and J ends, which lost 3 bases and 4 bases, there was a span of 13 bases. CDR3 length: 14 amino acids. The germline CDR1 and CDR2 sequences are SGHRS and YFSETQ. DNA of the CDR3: TGCGCCAGCAGCTCACCCAGGTCTTCCTATGGCTACACCTTC. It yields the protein CASSSPRSSYGYTF. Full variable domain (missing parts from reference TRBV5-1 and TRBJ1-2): KAGVTQTPRYLIKTRGQQVTLSCSPISGHRSVSWYQQTPGQGLQFLFEYFSETQRNKGNFPGRFSGRQFSNSRSEMNVSTLELGDSALYLCASSSPRSSYGYTFGSGTRLTVV.

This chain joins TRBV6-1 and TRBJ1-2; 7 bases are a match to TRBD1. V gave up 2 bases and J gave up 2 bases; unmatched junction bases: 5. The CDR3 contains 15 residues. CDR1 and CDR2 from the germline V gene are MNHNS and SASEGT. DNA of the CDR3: TGTGCCAGCAGTGAAAGTGGGACAGAGAACTATGGCTACACCTTC. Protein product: CASSESGTENYGYTF.

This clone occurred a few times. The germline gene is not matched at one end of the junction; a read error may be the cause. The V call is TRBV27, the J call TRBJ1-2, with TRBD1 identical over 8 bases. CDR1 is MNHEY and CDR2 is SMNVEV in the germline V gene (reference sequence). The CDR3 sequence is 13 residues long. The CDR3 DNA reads TGTGCCAGCAGTTTAGATACAGGGGGATTTCTACGCTTC. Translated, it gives CASSLDTGGFLRF.

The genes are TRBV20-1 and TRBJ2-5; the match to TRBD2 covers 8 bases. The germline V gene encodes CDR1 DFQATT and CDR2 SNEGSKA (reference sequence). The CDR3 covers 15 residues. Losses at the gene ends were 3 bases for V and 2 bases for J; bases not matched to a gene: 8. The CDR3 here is CSASRVRGGQETQYF. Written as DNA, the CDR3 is TGCAGTGCTAGTCGAGTCCGGGGGGGACAAGAGACCCAGTACTTC.

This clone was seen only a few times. CDR3 in amino acids: CASSEGETGTDTQYF. For the CDR3, the DNA is TGCGCCAGCAGTGAGGGGGAGACGGGCACAGATACGCAGTATTTT. The V gene is TRBV10-2, the J gene TRBJ2-3; maybe TRBD2 (5 bases). This CDR3 spans 15 amino acids. Between the trimmed V and J ends, which lost 2 bases and 1 base, there was a span of 10 bases. Looked up from germline, CDR1 is WSHSY and CDR2 is SAAADI.

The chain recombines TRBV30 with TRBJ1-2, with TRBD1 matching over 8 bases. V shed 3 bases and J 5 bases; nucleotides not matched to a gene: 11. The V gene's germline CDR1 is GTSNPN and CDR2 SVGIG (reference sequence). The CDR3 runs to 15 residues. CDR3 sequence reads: CAWRDRGSFWYGYTF. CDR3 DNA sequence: TGTGCCTGGAGAGACAGGGGCTCTTTTTGGTATGGCTACACCTTC.

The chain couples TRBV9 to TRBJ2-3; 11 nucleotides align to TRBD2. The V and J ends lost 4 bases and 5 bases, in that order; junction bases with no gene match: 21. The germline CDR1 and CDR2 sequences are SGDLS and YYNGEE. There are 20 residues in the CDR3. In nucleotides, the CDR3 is TGTGCCAGCAGCCCCCGAAGTTTGGTAGCGGGGGGGGTGATGGTAGATACGCAGTATTTT. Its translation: CASSPRSLVAGGVMVDTQYF.

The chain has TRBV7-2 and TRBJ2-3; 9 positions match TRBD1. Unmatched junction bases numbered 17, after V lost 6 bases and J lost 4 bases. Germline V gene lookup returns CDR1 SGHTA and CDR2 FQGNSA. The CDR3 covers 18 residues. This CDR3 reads CASRPAPSGTGFSDTQYF. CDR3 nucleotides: TGTGCCAGCAGACCAGCCCCCTCCGGGACAGGGTTCTCAGATACGCAGTATTTT.

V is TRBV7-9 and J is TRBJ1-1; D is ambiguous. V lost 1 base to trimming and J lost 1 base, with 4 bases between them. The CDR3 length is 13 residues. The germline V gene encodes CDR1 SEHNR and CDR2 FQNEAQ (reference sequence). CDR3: CASSLDRNTEAFF. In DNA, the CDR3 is TGTGCCAGCAGCTTAGACAGGAACACTGAAGCTTTCTTT. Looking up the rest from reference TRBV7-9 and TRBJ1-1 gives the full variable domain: DTGVSQNPRHKITKRGQNVTFRCDPISEHNRLYWYRQTLGQGPEFLTYFQNEAQLEKSRLLSDRFSAERPKGSFSTLEIQRTEQGDSAMYLCASSLDRNTEAFFGQGTRLTVV.

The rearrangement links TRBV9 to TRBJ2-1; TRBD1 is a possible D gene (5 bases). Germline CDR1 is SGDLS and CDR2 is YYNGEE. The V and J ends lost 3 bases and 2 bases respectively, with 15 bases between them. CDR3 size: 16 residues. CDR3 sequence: CASSDRQGFPYNEQFF. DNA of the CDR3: TGTGCCAGCAGCGATCGGCAGGGATTCCCCTACAATGAGCAGTTCTTC.

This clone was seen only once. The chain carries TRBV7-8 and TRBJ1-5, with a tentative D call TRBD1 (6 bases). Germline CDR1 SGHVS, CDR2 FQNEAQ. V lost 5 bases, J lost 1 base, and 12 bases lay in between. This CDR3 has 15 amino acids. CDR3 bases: TGTGCCAGCAGCGTACAGGGAAAGAGCAATCAGCCCCAGCATTTT. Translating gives CASSVQGKSNQPQHF. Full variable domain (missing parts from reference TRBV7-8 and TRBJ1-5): GAGVSQSPRYKVAKRGQDVALRCDPISGHVSLFWYQQALGQGPEFLTYFQNEAQLDKSGLPSDRFFAERPEGSVSTLKIQRTQQEDSAVYLCASSVQGKSNQPQHFGDGTRLSIL.

In DNA, the CDR3 is TGTGCCAGCAGCTTAAGACAGGGGCCGACCTACGAGCAGTACTTC. Amino acid sequence: CASSLRQGPTYEQYF. This chain joins TRBV7-2 and TRBJ2-7, with 8 bases fitting TRBD1. The CDR3 length is 15 residues. The V gene end was trimmed by 2 bases and the J gene end by 2 bases; junction bases not matched to a gene: 5. The V gene's germline CDR1 is SGHTA and CDR2 FQGNSA.

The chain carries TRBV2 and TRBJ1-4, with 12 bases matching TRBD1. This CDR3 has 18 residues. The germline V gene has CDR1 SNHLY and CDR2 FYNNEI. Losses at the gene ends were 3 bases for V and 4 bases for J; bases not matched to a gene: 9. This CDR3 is CASSDTGTGGGLNEKLFF. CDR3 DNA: TGTGCCAGCAGTGATACCGGGACAGGGGGCGGCCTTAATGAAAAACTGTTTTTT.

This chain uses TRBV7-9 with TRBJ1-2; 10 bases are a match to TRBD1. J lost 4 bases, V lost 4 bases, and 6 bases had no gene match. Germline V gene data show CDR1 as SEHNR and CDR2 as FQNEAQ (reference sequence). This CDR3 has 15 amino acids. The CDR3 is CASSSGQGLGYGYTF. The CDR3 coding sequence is TGTGCCAGCAGCTCGGGACAGGGGCTCGGCTATGGCTACACCTTC.

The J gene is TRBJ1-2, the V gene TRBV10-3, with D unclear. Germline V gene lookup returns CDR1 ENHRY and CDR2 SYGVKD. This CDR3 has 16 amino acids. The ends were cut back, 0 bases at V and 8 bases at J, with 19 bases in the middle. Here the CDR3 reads CAISESIGAGSGGYTF. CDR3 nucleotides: TGTGCCATCAGTGAGTCAATCGGAGCGGGGTCGGGCGGCTACACCTTC.

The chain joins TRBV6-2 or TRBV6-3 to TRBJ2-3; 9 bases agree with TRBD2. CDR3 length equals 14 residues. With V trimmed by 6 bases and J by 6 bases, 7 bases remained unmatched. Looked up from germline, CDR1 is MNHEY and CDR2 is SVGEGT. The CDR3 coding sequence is TGTGCCAGCAGCGCCAGGCGGGGGGGCGATACGCAGTATTTT. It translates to CASSARRGGDTQYF.

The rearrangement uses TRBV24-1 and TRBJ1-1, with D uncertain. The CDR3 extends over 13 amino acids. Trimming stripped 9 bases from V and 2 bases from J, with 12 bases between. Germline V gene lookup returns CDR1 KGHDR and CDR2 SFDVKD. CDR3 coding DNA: TGTGCCACCGGAGTAGAGGGAAACACTGAAGCTTTCTTT. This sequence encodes CATGVEGNTEAFF.

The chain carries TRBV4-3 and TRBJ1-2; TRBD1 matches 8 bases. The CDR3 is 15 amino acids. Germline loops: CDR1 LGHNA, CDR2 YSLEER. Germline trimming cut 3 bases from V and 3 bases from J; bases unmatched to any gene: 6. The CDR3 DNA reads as TGCGCCAGCAGCCAGTACAGGGGGGAAGACTATGGCTACACCTTC. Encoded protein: CASSQYRGEDYGYTF.

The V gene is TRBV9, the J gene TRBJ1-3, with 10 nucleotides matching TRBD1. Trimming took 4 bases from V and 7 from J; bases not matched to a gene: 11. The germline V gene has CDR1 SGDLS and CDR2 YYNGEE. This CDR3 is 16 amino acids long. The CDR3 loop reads CASSSRTGGIHNTIYF. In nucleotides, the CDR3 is TGTGCCAGCAGCTCCCGGACAGGGGGTATTCACAACACCATATATTTT.

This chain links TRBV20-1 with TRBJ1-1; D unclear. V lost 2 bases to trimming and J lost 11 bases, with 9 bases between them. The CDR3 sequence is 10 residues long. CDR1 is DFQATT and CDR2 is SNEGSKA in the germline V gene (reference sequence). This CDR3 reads CSARSQEAFF. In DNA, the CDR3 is TGCAGTGCTAGAAGTCAAGAGGCTTTCTTT.

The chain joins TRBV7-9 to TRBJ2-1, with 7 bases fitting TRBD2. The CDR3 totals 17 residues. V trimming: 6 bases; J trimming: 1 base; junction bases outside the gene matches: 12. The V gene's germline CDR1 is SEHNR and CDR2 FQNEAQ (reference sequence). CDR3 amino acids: CASSGQLASGSYNEQFF. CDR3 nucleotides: TGTGCCAGCAGTGGCCAACTAGCGTCTGGGTCCTACAATGAGCAGTTCTTC.

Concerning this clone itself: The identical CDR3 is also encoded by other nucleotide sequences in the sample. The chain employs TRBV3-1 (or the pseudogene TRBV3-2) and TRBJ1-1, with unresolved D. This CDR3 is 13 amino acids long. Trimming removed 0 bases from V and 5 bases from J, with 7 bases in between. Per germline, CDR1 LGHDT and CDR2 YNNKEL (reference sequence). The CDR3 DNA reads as TGTGCCAGCAGCCAAGACCGGGGTACTGAAGCTTTCTTT. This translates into CASSQDRGTEAFF.

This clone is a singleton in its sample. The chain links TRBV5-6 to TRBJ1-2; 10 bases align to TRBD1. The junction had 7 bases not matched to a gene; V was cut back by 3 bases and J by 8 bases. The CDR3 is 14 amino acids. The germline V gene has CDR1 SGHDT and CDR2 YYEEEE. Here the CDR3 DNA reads TGTGCCAGCAGCTCGACAGGGGGCGGGGAAGGCTACACCTTC. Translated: CASSSTGGGEGYTF.